Included here is one T cell receptor (beta chain) sequence, with context. Its antigen is currently unknown. The data belong to a study of OX40 agonist ivuxolimab in advanced cancers. Whole-study context: Three dose-escalation patients had partial responses: one with hepatocellular carcinoma and two with cutaneous melanoma.

Trimming removed 3 bases from V and 5 bases from J, with 14 bases in between. The germline V gene encodes CDR1 SEHNR and CDR2 FQNEAQ (reference sequence). There are 15 residues in the CDR3. Notes on the study in general: Relative to CD4+ cells, CD8+ T cells on average had more expanded clones.

Sequenced by immunoSEQ multiplex PCR; TCRdb stores in-frame clones only, minus some. The sample records about 25,000 clones, approximately 86% being singletons. This chain uses TRBV7-9 with TRBJ2-1; no reliable D call. This receptor was identified in an adult with an advanced solid tumor such as melanoma, head and neck, liver or kidney cancer. The sequencing here drew on CD4+ or CD8+ T cells sorted from blood, taken in a trial of the OX40 agonist ivuxolimab. This CDR3 is CASSLGYDTNNEQFF. CDR3 sequence (DNA): TGTGCCAGCAGCTTGGGTTACGATACCAACAATGAGCAGTTCTTC.